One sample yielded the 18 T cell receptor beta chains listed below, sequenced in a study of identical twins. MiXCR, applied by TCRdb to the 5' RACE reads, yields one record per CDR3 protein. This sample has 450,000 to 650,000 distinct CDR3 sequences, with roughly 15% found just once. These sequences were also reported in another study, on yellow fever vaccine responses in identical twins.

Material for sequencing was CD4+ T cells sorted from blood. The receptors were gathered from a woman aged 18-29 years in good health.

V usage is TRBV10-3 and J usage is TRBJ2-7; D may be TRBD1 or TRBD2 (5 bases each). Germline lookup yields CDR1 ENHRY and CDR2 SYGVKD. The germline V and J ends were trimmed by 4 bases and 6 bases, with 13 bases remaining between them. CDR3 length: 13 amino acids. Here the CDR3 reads CAISAGPRGEQYF. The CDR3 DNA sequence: TGTGCCATCAGTGCGGGACCAAGGGGCGAGCAGTACTTC.

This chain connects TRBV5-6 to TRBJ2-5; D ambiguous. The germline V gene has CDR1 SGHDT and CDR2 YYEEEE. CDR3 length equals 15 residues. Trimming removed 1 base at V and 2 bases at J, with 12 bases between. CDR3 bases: TGTGCCAGCAGCTTGTGGCGGAAAACACAAGAGACCCAGTACTTC. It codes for CASSLWRKTQETQYF.

The chain's CDR3 is CASSLYRSPSSYNEQFF. The DNA of the CDR3 is TGTGCCAGCAGCTTATATAGGAGCCCGAGCTCCTACAATGAGCAGTTCTTC. The gene calls are TRBV7-6 and TRBJ2-1; D not resolved. V lost 2 bases and J lost 0, with 14 bases in between. Per the germline V gene, CDR1 is SGHVS and CDR2 is FNYEAQ. This CDR3 is 17 amino acids long.

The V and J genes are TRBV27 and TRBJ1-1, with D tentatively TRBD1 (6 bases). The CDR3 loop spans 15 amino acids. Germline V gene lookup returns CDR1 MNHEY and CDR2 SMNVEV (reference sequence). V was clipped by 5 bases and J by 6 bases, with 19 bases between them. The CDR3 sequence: CASSLRQGFFAEAFF. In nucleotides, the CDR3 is TGTGCCAGCAGTCTTAGGCAGGGGTTTTTCGCTGAAGCTTTCTTT.

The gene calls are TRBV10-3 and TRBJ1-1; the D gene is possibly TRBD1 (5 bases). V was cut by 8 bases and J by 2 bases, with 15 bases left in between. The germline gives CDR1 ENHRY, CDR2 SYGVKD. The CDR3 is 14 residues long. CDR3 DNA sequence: TGTGCCATCCAAAGGGCAGACAGAAACACTGAAGCTTTCTTT. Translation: CAIQRADRNTEAFF.

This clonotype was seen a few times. The CDR3: CASSLARGTTGELFF. CDR3 DNA: TGCGCCAGCAGCTTGGCCAGGGGCACGACCGGGGAGCTGTTTTTT. The rearrangement uses TRBV5-1 and TRBJ2-2; possible D gene TRBD1, 6 bases. The CDR3 is 15 residues long. Trimming shortened V by 0 bases and J by 5 bases, and 11 bases separated the two germline ends. Germline CDR1 is SGHRS and CDR2 is YFSETQ.

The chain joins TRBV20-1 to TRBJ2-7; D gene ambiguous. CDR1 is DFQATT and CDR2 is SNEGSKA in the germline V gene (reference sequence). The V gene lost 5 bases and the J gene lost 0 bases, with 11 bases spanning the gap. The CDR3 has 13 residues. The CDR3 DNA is TGCAGTGCTGCGAGGAGAAGCTCCTACGAGCAGTACTTC. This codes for CSAARRSSYEQYF.

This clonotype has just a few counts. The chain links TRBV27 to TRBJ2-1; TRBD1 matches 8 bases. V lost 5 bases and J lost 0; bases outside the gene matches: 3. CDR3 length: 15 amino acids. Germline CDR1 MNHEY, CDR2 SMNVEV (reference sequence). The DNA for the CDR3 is TGTGCCAGCAGTACAGGGGGGAACTCCTACAATGAGCAGTTCTTC. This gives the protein CASSTGGNSYNEQFF.

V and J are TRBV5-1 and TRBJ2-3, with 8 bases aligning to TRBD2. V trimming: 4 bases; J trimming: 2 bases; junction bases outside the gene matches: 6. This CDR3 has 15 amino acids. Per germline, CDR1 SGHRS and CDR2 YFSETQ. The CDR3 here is CASSLSGGITDTQYF. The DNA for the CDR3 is TGCGCCAGCAGCCTAAGCGGGGGTATCACAGATACGCAGTATTTT.

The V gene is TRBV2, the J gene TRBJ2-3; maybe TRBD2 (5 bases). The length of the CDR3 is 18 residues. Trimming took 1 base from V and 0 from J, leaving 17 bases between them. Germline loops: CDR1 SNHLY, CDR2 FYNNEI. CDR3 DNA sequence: TGTGCCAGCAGTGAAGGGCTAGAGCGGCTTTCCAGCACAGATACGCAGTATTTT. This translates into CASSEGLERLSSTDTQYF.

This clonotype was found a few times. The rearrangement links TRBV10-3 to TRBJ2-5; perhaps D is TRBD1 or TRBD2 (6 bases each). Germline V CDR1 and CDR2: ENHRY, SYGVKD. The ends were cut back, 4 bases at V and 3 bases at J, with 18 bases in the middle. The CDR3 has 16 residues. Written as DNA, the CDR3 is TGTGCCATCAGTGCCCACGGGGGCGGTTGGGAAGAGACCCAGTACTTC. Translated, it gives CAISAHGGGWEETQYF.

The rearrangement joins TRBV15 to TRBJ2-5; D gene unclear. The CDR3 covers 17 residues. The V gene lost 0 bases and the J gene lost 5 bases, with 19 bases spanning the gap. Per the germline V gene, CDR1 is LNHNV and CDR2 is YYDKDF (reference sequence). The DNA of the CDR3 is TGTGCCACCAGCAGAGATTTAGTGAAAGGGAACCGGGAGACCCAGTACTTC. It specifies CATSRDLVKGNRETQYF.

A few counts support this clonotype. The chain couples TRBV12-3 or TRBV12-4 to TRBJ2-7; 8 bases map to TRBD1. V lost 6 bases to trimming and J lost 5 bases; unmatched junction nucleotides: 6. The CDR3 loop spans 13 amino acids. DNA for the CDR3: TGTGCCAGCAGGGGACAGGCTCCTGACGAGCAGTACTTC. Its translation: CASRGQAPDEQYF.

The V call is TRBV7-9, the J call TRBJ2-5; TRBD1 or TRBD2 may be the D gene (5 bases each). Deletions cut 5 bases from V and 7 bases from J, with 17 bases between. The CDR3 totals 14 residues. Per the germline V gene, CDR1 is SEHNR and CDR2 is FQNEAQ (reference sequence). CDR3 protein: CASSTYRSGATQYF. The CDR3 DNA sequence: TGTGCCAGCAGCACTTACAGATCCGGGGCGACCCAGTACTTC.

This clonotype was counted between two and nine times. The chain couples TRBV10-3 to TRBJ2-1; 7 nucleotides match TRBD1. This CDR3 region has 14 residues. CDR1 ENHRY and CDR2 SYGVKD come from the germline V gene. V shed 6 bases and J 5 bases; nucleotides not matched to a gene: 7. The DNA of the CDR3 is TGTGCCATCAGCGCCTTGACAGGGAACAATGAGCAGTTCTTC. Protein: CAISALTGNNEQFF.

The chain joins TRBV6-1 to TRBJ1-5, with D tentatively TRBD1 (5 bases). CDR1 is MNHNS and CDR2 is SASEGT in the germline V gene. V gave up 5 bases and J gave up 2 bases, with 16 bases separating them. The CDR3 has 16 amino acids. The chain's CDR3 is CASSKDTLVGNQPQHF. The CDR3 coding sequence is TGTGCCAGCAGTAAGGACACCCTGGTGGGCAATCAGCCCCAGCATTTT.

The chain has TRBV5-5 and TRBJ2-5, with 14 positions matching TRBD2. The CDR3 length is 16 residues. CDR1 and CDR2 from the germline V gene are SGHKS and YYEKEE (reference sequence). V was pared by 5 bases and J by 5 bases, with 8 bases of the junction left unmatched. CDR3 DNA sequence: TGTGCCAGCAGTCACCGGACTAGCGGGGGGCGGGAGACCCAGTACTTC. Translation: CASSHRTSGGRETQYF. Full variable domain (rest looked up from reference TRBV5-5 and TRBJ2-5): DAGVTQSPTHLIKTRGQQVTLRCSPISGHKSVSWYQQVLGQGPQFIFQYYEKEERGRGNFPDRFSARQFPNYSSELNVNALLLGDSALYLCASSHRTSGGRETQYFGPGTRLLVL.

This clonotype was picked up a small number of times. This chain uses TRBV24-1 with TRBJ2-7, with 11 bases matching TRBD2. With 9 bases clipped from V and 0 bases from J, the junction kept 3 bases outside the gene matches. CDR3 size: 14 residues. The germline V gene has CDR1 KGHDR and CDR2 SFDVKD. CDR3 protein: CATRGLAGSYEQYF. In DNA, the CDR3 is TGTGCCACCCGCGGACTAGCGGGCTCCTACGAGCAGTACTTC.